This entry lists 27 T cell receptor beta chains sequenced from one sample in a study of shared clonotypes between healthy human individuals (dated by TCRdb to between 2020 and 2021). The protocol used for the library was the immunoSEQ multiplex PCR assay. TCRdb's version of the immuneACCESS table is confined to in-frame rearrangements and falls short of the full clone set. An unresolved V gene accounts for under half of the shortfall where checked; the remainder is of unknown origin. In this sample the table shows roughly 2.6 million clones, 85% to 95% of which occur a single time. Of the sample, 0.14% falls within the top ten clones. The sample consisted of naive CD4+ T cells sorted from blood. Interpreted using the paper, the cell subset or site label stands for: CD45RA+ positively selected. These receptors were taken from a man younger than 30 in good health.

This sequence joins TRBV16 and TRBJ1-5; no clear D gene. The V and J ends lost 0 bases and 3 bases respectively, with 9 bases between them. The CDR3 sequence is 15 residues long. Germline assignment: CDR1 KGHSY and CDR2 FQNENV. CDR3 sequence reads: CASSQSQADNQPQHF. Here the CDR3 DNA reads TGTGCCAGCAGCCAATCCCAGGCAGACAATCAGCCCCAGCATTTT.

The chain couples TRBV4-1 to TRBJ2-3, with D possibly being TRBD2 (6 bases). Looked up from germline, CDR1 is MGHRA and CDR2 is YSYEKL. Trimming stripped 2 bases from V and 5 bases from J, with 20 bases between. The CDR3 extends over 17 amino acids. The CDR3 DNA reads as TGCGCCAGCAGCCAATCGAGGGGAGGCTCCCGGGGAGATACGCAGTATTTT. Translated, it gives CASSQSRGGSRGDTQYF.

The V call is TRBV18, the J call TRBJ2-7; 7 bases line up with TRBD2. The ends lost 2 bases at V and 6 bases at J; junction bases unmatched: 13. CDR1 and CDR2 (germline): KGHSH, LQKENI. This CDR3 comprises 16 residues. Here the CDR3 reads CASSPMGIGGSFEQYF. The DNA of the CDR3 is TGTGCCAGCTCACCAATGGGAATTGGCGGGAGCTTCGAGCAGTACTTC. The variable domain in full, with the rest retrieved from reference TRBV18 and TRBJ2-7, is NAGVMQNPRHLVRRRGQEARLRCSPMKGHSHVYWYRQLPEEGLKFMVYLQKENIIDESGMPKERFSAEFPKEGPSILRIQQVVRGDSAAYFCASSPMGIGGSFEQYFGPGTRLTVT.

The V gene is TRBV28, the J gene TRBJ2-7; 14 nucleotides agree with TRBD2. CDR1 MDHEN and CDR2 SYDVKM come from the germline V gene. V gave up 5 bases and J gave up 5 bases; unmatched junction bases: 8. The CDR3 loop spans 16 amino acids. The CDR3 DNA follows: TGTGCCAGCAGTGTCGCGACTAGCGGGGGGGCTCACGAGCAGTACTTC. The encoded protein is CASSVATSGGAHEQYF. Using reference TRBV28 and TRBJ2-7 for the parts outside the CDR3, the full variable domain is DVKVTQSSRYLVKRTGEKVFLECVQDMDHENMFWYRQDPGLGLRLIYFSYDVKMKEKGDIPEGYSVSREKKERFSLILESASTNQTSMYLCASSVATSGGAHEQYFGPGTRLTVT.

This sequence joins TRBV18 and TRBJ2-2; D is undetermined. Germline V lookup: CDR1 KGHSH, CDR2 LQKENI. With 1 base removed from V and 4 bases from J, the gap between germline ends came to 4 bases. The CDR3 loop spans 13 amino acids. The CDR3: CASSPRVTGELFF. The CDR3 coding sequence is TGTGCCAGCTCACCACGAGTCACCGGGGAGCTGTTTTTT.

CDR3 protein: CSVDLRPGPNTEAFF. The CDR3 bases are TGCAGCGTTGATCTTAGGCCGGGCCCGAACACTGAAGCTTTCTTT. This chain joins TRBV29-1 and TRBJ1-1; D unclear. Germline V gene data show CDR1 as SQVTM and CDR2 as ANQGSEA. V gave up 3 bases and J gave up 1 base, with 15 bases separating them. The length of the CDR3 is 15 residues. The whole variable domain, filled in from reference TRBV29-1 and TRBJ1-1, reads SAVISQKPSRDICQRGTSLTIQCQVDSQVTMMFWYRQQPGQSLTLIATANQGSEATYESGFVIDKFPISRPNLTFSTLTVSNMSPEDSSIYLCSVDLRPGPNTEAFFGQGTRLTVV.

This clone appeared a few times. The gene calls are TRBV30 and TRBJ1-1, with D perhaps matching TRBD1 (5 bases). Trimming cost V 0 bases and J 1 base, with 9 bases left between them. Germline V CDR1 and CDR2: GTSNPN, SVGIG (reference sequence). The CDR3 loop spans 14 amino acids. CDR3 coding DNA: TGTGCCTGGAGTGTACGGGGGGAGAACACTGAAGCTTTCTTT. It is translated as CAWSVRGENTEAFF.

V is TRBV2 and J is TRBJ2-1, with D perhaps given as TRBD1 or TRBD2 (6 bases each). This CDR3 is built from 14 residues. Germline lookup yields CDR1 SNHLY and CDR2 FYNNEI. The ends were cut back, 3 bases at V and 4 bases at J, with 10 bases in the middle. CDR3 sequence reads: CASSEQGRYNEQFF. The CDR3 region has the DNA TGTGCCAGCAGTGAGCAGGGGAGGTACAATGAGCAGTTCTTC.

V and J are TRBV11-2 and TRBJ2-7; 11 bases align to TRBD2. This CDR3 is built from 15 residues. The germline CDR1 and CDR2 sequences are SGHAT and FQNNGV. Germline trimming cut 5 bases from V and 2 bases from J; bases unmatched to any gene: 5. This chain's CDR3 is CASSRRLAGTYEQYF. DNA of the CDR3: TGTGCCAGCAGCCGGAGACTAGCGGGGACCTACGAGCAGTACTTC.

J is TRBJ2-3 and V is TRBV5-1; 9 nucleotides align to TRBD1. Trimming removed 4 bases from V and 5 bases from J; junction bases left unmatched: 8. The CDR3 is made up of 15 amino acids. Germline CDR1 SGHRS, CDR2 YFSETQ. In DNA, the CDR3 is TGCGCCAGCAGCCCCTGGACAGGGGTTGGAGATACGCAGTATTTT. This codes for CASSPWTGVGDTQYF.

About this clone: The sample holds other DNA sequences that translate to the same CDR3. The J gene is TRBJ1-2, the V gene TRBV29-1; D is undetermined. V shed 0 bases and J shed 2 bases, with 4 bases lying between them. The CDR3 consists of 12 residues. Germline assignment: CDR1 SQVTM and CDR2 ANQGSEA. Here the CDR3 reads CSVEEGNYGYTF. The CDR3, as DNA: TGCAGCGTTGAAGAGGGGAACTATGGCTACACCTTC.

This clone was detected once. The rearrangement uses TRBV7-2 and TRBJ2-1, with TRBD1 matching 8 bases. The length of the CDR3 is 15 residues. Germline V gene data show CDR1 as SGHTA and CDR2 as FQGNSA. Losses at the gene ends were 3 bases for V and 2 bases for J; bases not matched to a gene: 3. CDR3 amino acids: CASSLRTGTYNEQFF. The CDR3 nucleotides are TGTGCCAGCAGCTTGAGGACAGGGACCTACAATGAGCAGTTCTTC.

The V and J genes are TRBV4-3 and TRBJ2-7; D is perhaps TRBD1 or TRBD2 (5 bases each). Germline V lookup: CDR1 LGHNA, CDR2 YSLEER. V dropped 0 bases and J dropped 3 bases, with 12 bases sitting between them. The CDR3 has 15 residues. CDR3 DNA: TGCGCCAGCAGCCAAGATCGGGGCGGCATCTACGAGCAGTACTTC. This sequence encodes CASSQDRGGIYEQYF.

This chain's CDR3 is CASSVRQGTDTQYF. Here the CDR3 DNA reads TGTGCCAGCAGCGTAAGACAGGGCACAGATACGCAGTATTTT. The V gene is TRBV7-2, the J gene TRBJ2-3; possibly TRBD1 for D (6 bases). Germline V gives CDR1 SGHTA, CDR2 FQGNSA. V lost 5 bases and J 1 base, leaving 10 bases between the germline ends. This CDR3 comprises 14 residues.

The chain employs TRBV11-2 and TRBJ1-4, with 8 positions matching TRBD1. CDR3 length: 16 amino acids. With 1 base clipped from V and 6 bases from J, the junction kept 7 bases outside the gene matches. Germline CDR1 reads SGHAT; CDR2 reads FQNNGV. The CDR3, as DNA: TGTGCCAGCAGCTTAGGTGACAGGGGAAGGCATGAAAAACTGTTTTTT. Amino acid sequence: CASSLGDRGRHEKLFF.

The rearrangement joins TRBV6-1 to TRBJ2-2; possible D gene TRBD1, 6 bases. V lost 3 bases and J 6 bases, leaving 11 bases between the germline ends. This CDR3 has 14 residues. Germline assignment: CDR1 MNHNS and CDR2 SASEGT. The CDR3 DNA is TGTGCCAGCAGTGAGCAGGGGATATCCGGGGAGCTGTTTTTT. Its translation: CASSEQGISGELFF.

This chain uses TRBV6-1 with TRBJ1-6; tentative D call: TRBD1 (5 bases). The CDR3 sequence is 16 residues long. Germline CDR1 is MNHNS and CDR2 is SASEGT. V was shortened by 0 bases and J by 9 bases, with 15 bases between the two germline ends. The CDR3 DNA is TGTGCCAGCAGTGAAGCGCACGGGGGAATCGGTTCACCCCTCCACTTT. It codes for CASSEAHGGIGSPLHF.

The V call is TRBV18, the J call TRBJ2-5; maybe TRBD2 (6 bases). There are 15 residues in the CDR3. CDR1 KGHSH and CDR2 LQKENI come from the germline V gene. The V gene lost 2 bases and the J gene lost 2 bases, with 12 bases spanning the gap. CDR3 in amino acids: CASSPVIAAQETQYF. Here the CDR3 DNA reads TGTGCCAGCTCACCAGTGATAGCGGCTCAAGAGACCCAGTACTTC.

Concerning this clone itself: Other DNA sequences in the same sample also yield this CDR3. This chain joins TRBV10-3 and TRBJ1-5; D not resolved. CDR3 length equals 14 residues. From germline, CDR1 is ENHRY and CDR2 SYGVKD. The ends were cut back, 2 bases at V and 2 bases at J, with 7 bases in the middle. In nucleotides, the CDR3 is TGTGCCATCAGTGAGGGAGAAGGCAATCAGCCCCAGCATTTT. Protein sequence: CAISEGEGNQPQHF.

The chain couples TRBV9 to TRBJ1-1, with 7 bases that match TRBD1. The CDR3 spans 16 residues. Germline V CDR1 and CDR2: SGDLS, YYNGEE. Losses at the gene ends were 3 bases for V and 3 bases for J; bases not matched to a gene: 11. CDR3 nucleotide sequence: TGTGCCAGCAGCGAGGGCGGGGGGACAGCCTACACTGAAGCTTTCTTT. Encoded protein: CASSEGGGTAYTEAFF.

Concerning this clone: Germline is not matched at one junction end, which may reflect a read error. The chain employs TRBV5-6 and TRBJ1-2; D is ambiguous. The CDR3 is made up of 14 amino acids. The V gene's germline CDR1 is SGHDT and CDR2 YYEEEE. The CDR3 DNA reads TGTGCCAGCAGCTTGGCGGTCCCAAACTATGGCTACGCCTTC. It translates to CASSLAVPNYGYAF.

The V call is TRBV4-3, the J call TRBJ1-2; 9 positions agree with TRBD1. This CDR3 region has 18 residues. Trimming at V came to 0 bases and at J to 8 bases, leaving 16 bases not matched to a gene. Germline CDR1 is LGHNA and CDR2 is YSLEER. For the CDR3, the DNA is TGCGCCAGCAGCCAAGATCTACGCCCGGGACAGGGACGTAGCGGCTACACCTTC. Encoded protein: CASSQDLRPGQGRSGYTF.

The V call is TRBV2, the J call TRBJ2-7; D gene ambiguous. CDR1 is SNHLY and CDR2 is FYNNEI in the germline V gene. Trimming shortened V by 4 bases and J by 7 bases, and 8 bases separated the two germline ends. CDR3 length: 11 amino acids. The CDR3 DNA is TGTGCCAGCAGTGTACGAATTGAGCAGTACTTC. Its protein product is CASSVRIEQYF.

V gene TRBV25-1 combines with J gene TRBJ1-6; D gene ambiguous. Between the trimmed V and J ends, which lost 0 bases and 10 bases, there was a span of 10 bases. The CDR3 is made up of 14 amino acids. CDR1 and CDR2 (germline): MGHDK, SYGVNS. The DNA of the CDR3 is TGTGCCAGCAGTGAATATACCGGACGATCACCCCTCCACTTT. Translation gives CASSEYTGRSPLHF. The complete variable domain, with remaining parts taken from reference TRBV25-1 and TRBJ1-6, reads EADIYQTPRYLVIGTGKKITLECSQTMGHDKMYWYQQDPGMELHLIHYSYGVNSTEKGDLSSESTVSRIRTEHFPLTLESARPSHTSQYLCASSEYTGRSPLHFGNGTRLTVT.

The genes are TRBV5-1 and TRBJ1-1; TRBD1 agrees at 8 bases. V trimming: 2 bases; J trimming: 5 bases; junction bases outside the gene matches: 5. This CDR3 contains 14 residues. Germline lookup yields CDR1 SGHRS and CDR2 YFSETQ. The CDR3 here is CASSFRTGGTEAFF. Written as DNA, the CDR3 is TGCGCCAGCAGCTTTAGAACAGGGGGGACTGAAGCTTTCTTT.

The rearrangement uses TRBV9 and TRBJ2-1, with 14 bases aligning to TRBD2. Germline-derived CDR1 and CDR2 are SGDLS and YYNGEE. The CDR3 is 19 residues long. With 3 bases clipped from V and 1 base from J, the junction kept 9 bases outside the gene matches. The CDR3 DNA reads TGTGCCAGCAGCGCGGAGGGACTAGCGGGAGTAGAATCCTACAATGAGCAGTTCTTC. This codes for CASSAEGLAGVESYNEQFF.

A single count supports this clone. The CDR3 spells CSASWNEKLFF. Here the CDR3 DNA reads TGCAGTGCTAGTTGGAATGAAAAACTGTTTTTT. This chain joins TRBV20-1 and TRBJ1-4; the D is unclear. The CDR3 contains 11 residues. CDR1 DFQATT and CDR2 SNEGSKA come from the germline V gene (reference sequence). The germline V and J ends were trimmed by 3 bases and 5 bases, with 4 bases remaining between them.